The present TCR beta chain was sequenced within a study of cytomegalovirus exposure and HLA in healthy donors. Primers: 60 Vbeta forward and 13 Jbeta reverse. Some clones are missing from TCRdb's copy, which holds only in-frame ones; the method was immunoSEQ multiplex PCR. The sample data list around 70,000 clones. This CDR3 contains 17 residues. The V and J ends lost 5 bases and 10 bases, in that order; junction bases with no gene match: 15. Germline V gene lookup returns CDR1 MNHEY and CDR2 SMNVEV (reference sequence). Remarks on this clone: The antigen remains unidentified.

General study results and limits: Productive rates of about 87% or about 30% were seen for most TCR beta V segments in an earlier analysis. Cytomegalovirus status, reportedly, was diagnosed with high specificity and sensitivity by the classifier.

The rearrangement uses TRBV27 and TRBJ1-6, with 9 bases lining up with TRBD1. The TCR originated in a woman between 40 and 50 years old in good health and CMV-seropositive. Sequencing used PBMCs. CDR3 nucleotides: TGTGCCAGCAGTCCGCCGGCAGGGACAGGGAGGCGCTCACCCCTCCACTTT. Translated, it gives CASSPPAGTGRRSPLHF.